This is a list of T cell receptor beta chains from one sample in a study of T cells after posttransplantation cyclophosphamide. Using immunoSEQ multiplex PCR, the repertoire was profiled, and TCRdb retains in-frame clones only, with some absent. This sample yields some 10,000 clones, of which roughly 88% are seen a single time; roughly a quarter belongs to the top ten. This sample comprised PBMCs, obtained after an allogeneic stem cell transplant with a calcineurin inhibitor and methotrexate. Receptors originate from a male patient in his thirties who received an allogeneic stem cell transplant from an unrelated donor, was CMV-positive, and had no GVHD. Some T cells may arise from the graft donor. The CDR3 runs from the conserved cysteine through the conserved F or W. D genes are given only for firm matches. The size of a clone is reported for some rows only, either as once, few or many, or as a class for expanded clones.

15	TRBD1	-	TRBV4-1	TRBJ2-3	CASSQQGVDRDTQYF	TGCGCCAGCAGCCAGCAGGGGGTAGATAGAGATACGCAGTATTTT
14	-	-	TRBV5-4	TRBJ2-1	CASSAPGFSNEQFF	TGTGCCAGCAGCGCTCCGGGATTTAGCAATGAGCAGTTCTTC
14	-	-	TRBV19	TRBJ1-1	CASSIGDLNTEAFF	TGTGCCAGTAGTATAGGGGACTTGAACACTGAAGCTTTCTTT
14	TRBD1	few	TRBV19	TRBJ1-6	CASSTTGGNSPLHF	TGTGCCAGTAGTACTACAGGGGGAAATTCACCCCTCCACTTT
16	-	few	TRBV5-6	TRBJ2-2	CASSPWLGGRTGELFF	TGTGCCAGCAGCCCCTGGCTTGGCGGTAGGACCGGGGAGCTGTTTTTT
15	TRBD1	-	TRBV19	TRBJ1-2	CASSRTGEEYYGYTF	TGTGCCAGTAGTAGGACAGGGGAAGAATATTATGGCTACACCTTC
16	-	-	TRBV29-1	TRBJ1-2	CSVEDRSNSPGYGYTF	TGCAGCGTTGAAGATAGGTCGAACAGCCCTGGCTATGGCTACACCTTC
12	-	once	TRBV30	TRBJ1-3	CAWSVRGNTIYF	TGTGCCTGGAGTGTTCGTGGAAACACCATATATTTT
17	TRBD2	-	TRBV5-1	TRBJ2-3	CASSFAYSGGGEDTQYF	TGCGCCAGCAGCTTCGCGTATAGCGGGGGAGGGGAAGATACGCAGTATTTT
15	-	-	TRBV4-3	TRBJ2-7	CASSRTTTGSYEQYF	TGCGCCAGCAGCCGAACTACCACTGGCTCCTACGAGCAGTACTTC
13	-	few	TRBV19	TRBJ2-3	CASSTTRGSPQYF	TGTGCCAGTAGTACGACCAGAGGCTCACCGCAGTATTTT
16	-	-	TRBV19	TRBJ2-6	CASSIRGAIGANVLTF	TGTGCCAGTAGTATAAGGGGTGCTATAGGGGCCAACGTCCTGACTTTC
14	TRBD1	-	TRBV4-2	TRBJ1-2	CASSQDRDSHGYTF	TGTGCCAGCAGCCAAGACCGGGACAGCCATGGCTACACCTTC
12	TRBD1	-	TRBV27	TRBJ2-1	CASMTGFNEQFF	TGTGCCAGCATGACAGGGTTCAATGAGCAGTTCTTC
14	TRBD1	-	TRBV7-2	TRBJ1-1	CASSLDRGGTEAFF	TGTGCCAGCAGCTTGGACAGGGGAGGCACTGAAGCTTTCTTT
13	-	-	TRBV5-1	TRBJ1-2	CASSLDSNYGYTF	TGCGCCAGCAGCTTGGACAGTAACTATGGCTACACCTTC
14	-	-	TRBV19	TRBJ2-1	CASSTGAFYNEQFF	TGTGCCAGTAGTACGGGAGCATTTTACAATGAGCAGTTCTTC
14	-	-	TRBV4-1	TRBJ2-2	CASSQVGRTGELFF	TGCGCCAGCAGCCAAGTCGGGAGAACCGGGGAGCTGTTTTTT
18	TRBD2	-	TRBV7-2	TRBJ2-5	CASSLRARGGRDVETQYF	TGTGCCAGCAGCTTAAGGGCTAGGGGCGGGAGGGATGTGGAGACCCAGTACTTC
13	-	-	TRBV18	TRBJ2-3	CASSPPSADTQYF	TGTGCCAGCTCACCACCGAGCGCAGATACGCAGTATTTT
15	TRBD2	-	TRBV27	TRBJ2-7	CASRTLAGVNYEQYF	TGTGCCAGCAGGACACTAGCGGGAGTTAATTACGAGCAGTACTTC
14	-	-	TRBV18	TRBJ2-1	CASSPPTRENEQFF	TGTGCCAGCTCACCACCGACTAGAGAGAATGAGCAGTTCTTC
14	-	-	TRBV5-1	TRBJ1-1	CASSLEGGNTEAFF	TGCGCCAGCAGCTTGGAAGGGGGGAACACTGAAGCTTTCTTT
18	TRBD1	once	TRBV4-3	TRBJ2-3	CASSHSFGGQGFTDTQYF	TGCGCCAGCAGCCATTCATTCGGGGGACAGGGCTTCACAGATACGCAGTATTTT
13	-	-	TRBV10-2	TRBJ1-4	CASSVQGGEKLFF	TGCGCCAGCAGTGTTCAGGGAGGTGAAAAACTGTTTTTT
16	TRBD1	-	TRBV4-3	TRBJ2-3	CASSQDRGQGTDTQYF	TGCGCCAGCAGCCAAGATAGGGGACAGGGGACAGATACGCAGTATTTT
15	-	-	TRBV28	TRBJ2-7	CASSSLEKPPWEQYF	TGTGCCAGCAGCTCACTAGAAAAACCCCCATGGGAGCAGTACTTC
15	-	-	TRBV19	TRBJ1-1	CASSTGQRRSTEAFF	TGTGCCAGTAGTACGGGTCAACGGAGGAGCACTGAAGCTTTCTTT
17	-	-	TRBV6-1	TRBJ1-3	CASSEGGRYRIGNTIYF	TGTGCCAGCAGTGAAGGCGGGAGATACAGGATTGGAAACACCATATATTTT
17	-	-	TRBV4-3	TRBJ2-5	CASSRPPHPGLEETQYF	TGCGCCAGCAGCCGTCCACCCCATCCCGGACTCGAAGAGACCCAGTACTTC
17	-	large	TRBV4-2	TRBJ1-2	CASSQEDSRPANYGYTF	TGTGCCAGCAGCCAAGAAGACAGTCGGCCGGCTAACTATGGCTACACCTTC
18	TRBD2	-	TRBV7-9	TRBJ2-2	CASSLAPGTSANTGELFF	TGTGCCAGCAGCTTAGCGCCGGGGACTAGCGCGAACACCGGGGAGCTGTTTTTT
17	-	-	TRBV11-3	TRBJ1-2	CASSLDPSNALNYGYTF	TGTGCCAGCAGCTTAGACCCGAGCAACGCTCTTAACTATGGCTACACCTTC
16	TRBD1	-	TRBV2	TRBJ1-2	CASSEGTGTANYGYTF	TGTGCCAGCAGTGAAGGGACAGGGACCGCTAACTATGGCTACACCTTC
14	-	-	TRBV5-1	TRBJ1-6	CASSQGQGNSPLHF	TGCGCCAGCAGCCAGGGACAAGGTAATTCACCCCTCCACTTT
16	TRBD2	-	TRBV13	TRBJ2-1	CASSLGGLAIYNEQFF	TGTGCCAGCAGCTTAGGTGGACTAGCGATCTACAATGAGCAGTTCTTC
15	-	-	TRBV9	TRBJ1-3	CASSVDHSSGNTIYF	TGTGCCAGCAGCGTAGATCATAGCTCTGGAAACACCATATATTTT
17	-	-	TRBV11-2	TRBJ1-2	CASSQEDSRPANYGYTF	TGTGCCAGCAGCCAAGAAGACAGTCGGCCGGCTAACTATGGCTACACCTTC
16	-	-	TRBV28	TRBJ2-1	CASSPLRGSSYNEQFF	TGTGCCAGCAGTCCTCTGAGAGGTTCGTCCTACAATGAGCAGTTCTTC
15	-	few	TRBV7-2	TRBJ1-2	CASSQEQAANYGYTF	TGCGCCAGCAGCCAAGAGCAGGCAGCTAACTATGGCTACACCTTC
14	-	-	TRBV7-2	TRBJ1-2	CASSLVLTFYGYTF	TGTGCCAGCAGCTTAGTACTGACATTCTATGGCTACACCTTC
15	TRBD1	-	TRBV5-4	TRBJ1-2	CASSFYETGGHGYTF	TGTGCCAGCAGCTTTTATGAGACAGGGGGCCATGGCTACACCTTC